These 18 T cell receptor beta chains originate from one sample sequenced in a study of T-cell memory formation after mild COVID-19. One entry per CDR3 protein results from TCRdb running MiXCR on the 5' RACE reads. The data hold roughly 510,000 distinct CDR3 sequences, with roughly 17% observed a single time. Sequenced sample: PBMCs or a T cell subset sorted from them (not recorded which). The source is an adult woman who had mild COVID-19 (a few samples of this study predate the infection). Cell type and time point are not known.

This clonotype was seen ten or more times. The chain has TRBV12-3 or TRBV12-4 and TRBJ1-2; 7 bases match TRBD1. The CDR3 totals 15 residues. V shed 4 bases and J 2 bases; nucleotides not matched to a gene: 7. The CDR3 here is CASSWGQRTNYGYTF. CDR3 DNA: TGTGCCAGCAGTTGGGGACAGAGAACCAACTATGGCTACACCTTC.

V gene TRBV6-5 combines with J gene TRBJ1-4, with D perhaps TRBD1 (5 bases). The CDR3 is 13 residues long. Per germline, CDR1 MNHEY and CDR2 SVGAGI. Trimming shortened V by 2 bases and J by 10 bases, and 11 bases separated the two germline ends. The chain's CDR3 is CASSYASGGKLFF. The DNA of the CDR3 is TGTGCCAGCAGTTACGCATCGGGGGGAAAACTGTTTTTT.

This clonotype was seen many times. This rearrangement joins TRBV9 to TRBJ2-5, with 9 nucleotides matching TRBD2. CDR3 length: 15 amino acids. Germline CDR1 is SGDLS and CDR2 is YYNGEE. V trimming: 0 bases; J trimming: 5 bases; junction bases outside the gene matches: 5. CDR3 nucleotides: TGTGCCAGCAGCGTAGCTAGTAGCGGGAGTGAGACCCAGTACTTC. It yields the protein CASSVASSGSETQYF. The whole variable domain, remainder taken from reference TRBV9 and TRBJ2-5, is DSGVTQTPKHLITATGQRVTLRCSPRSGDLSVYWYQQSLDQGLQFLIQYYNGEERAKGNILERFSAQQFPDLHSELNLSSLELGDSALYFCASSVASSGSETQYFGPGTRLLVL.

This clonotype was seen only a few times. The V call is TRBV24-1, the J call TRBJ2-1; D is uncertain. Germline V CDR1 and CDR2: KGHDR, SFDVKD. The CDR3 runs to 12 residues. With 9 bases removed from V and 5 bases from J, the gap between germline ends came to 10 bases. As DNA, the CDR3 is TGTGCCACCGCCACTTCGGACAATGAGCAGTTCTTC. It yields the protein CATATSDNEQFF.

The chain uses TRBV29-1 and TRBJ2-3; D is uncertain. The germline gives CDR1 SQVTM, CDR2 ANQGSEA. Trimming pared 4 bases from V and 8 bases from J, leaving 7 bases between. The CDR3 has 10 amino acids. CDR3 coding DNA: TGCAGCGTTGTGGATGGTACGCAGTATTTT. Residues: CSVVDGTQYF.

The V and J genes are TRBV7-3 and TRBJ2-3, with 8 positions matching TRBD2. This CDR3 is 17 amino acids long. With 5 bases clipped from V and 3 bases from J, the junction kept 13 bases outside the gene matches. Germline V gene sequence: CDR1 SGHTA, CDR2 FQGTGA. DNA of the CDR3: TGTGCCAGCAGCGCCGTCCGGAGCGGGGGAGAGACAGATACGCAGTATTTT. Protein sequence: CASSAVRSGGETDTQYF.

V usage is TRBV20-1 and J usage is TRBJ2-1, with 13 nucleotides matching TRBD2. With V trimmed by 8 bases and J by 8 bases, 9 bases remained unmatched. The CDR3 loop spans 14 amino acids. Germline lookup yields CDR1 DFQATT and CDR2 SNEGSKA (reference sequence). CDR3 DNA: TGCAGTTCCTTCGGACTAGCGGGAGCTGATGAGCAGTTCTTC. It is translated as CSSFGLAGADEQFF.

The chain carries TRBV3-1 and TRBJ2-1; 9 bases line up with TRBD2. Germline V gives CDR1 LGHDT, CDR2 YNNKEL (reference sequence). J lost 6 bases, V lost 0 bases, and 12 bases had no gene match. This CDR3 has 18 residues. The chain's CDR3 is CASSQDGTTSGYLNEQFF. The CDR3, as DNA: TGTGCCAGCAGCCAAGATGGGACGACTAGCGGATACCTCAATGAGCAGTTCTTC.

The chain links TRBV5-1 to TRBJ2-1; either TRBD1 or TRBD2 may supply D (5 bases each). V lost 7 bases, J lost 9 bases, and 11 bases lay in between. The germline V gene has CDR1 SGHRS and CDR2 YFSETQ. CDR3 length: 11 residues. In DNA, the CDR3 is TGCGCCAGCCCCCTGGGGACTGAGCAGTTCTTC. Its translation: CASPLGTEQFF.

This clonotype was found a few times. This chain connects TRBV24-1 to TRBJ2-1, with 13 bases matching TRBD2. The CDR3 extends over 18 amino acids. V lost 6 bases, J lost 2 bases, and 9 bases stayed unmatched. Germline CDR1 KGHDR, CDR2 SFDVKD. CDR3 protein: CATSQGTSGTGTYNEQFF. For the CDR3, the DNA is TGTGCCACCAGTCAAGGGACTAGCGGGACCGGGACCTACAATGAGCAGTTCTTC.

This clonotype was counted only a few times. The genes are TRBV4-1 and TRBJ1-1, with D possibly matching TRBD1 (5 bases). Germline CDR1 MGHRA, CDR2 YSYEKL. V was pared by 2 bases and J by 4 bases, with 11 bases between. CDR3 size: 14 residues. In nucleotides, the CDR3 is TGCGCCAGCAGCCAACCTGCAGGGCCCACTGAAGCTTTCTTT. Its translation is CASSQPAGPTEAFF.

Note on this clonotype: A read error may produce the germline difference seen at one junction end. The CDR3 spells CASSLQGVTYNSPLHF. The CDR3 nucleotides are TGTGCCAGCAGTCTACAGGGAGTGACCTATAATTCACCACTCCACTTT. V usage is TRBV27 and J usage is TRBJ1-6, with D perhaps matching TRBD1 (6 bases). The CDR3 sequence is 16 residues long. Per the germline V gene, CDR1 is MNHEY and CDR2 is SMNVEV (reference sequence).

This clonotype was seen ten or more times. The V gene is TRBV4-1, the J gene TRBJ2-4; no reliable D call. Germline CDR1 and CDR2: MGHRA and YSYEKL. The CDR3 totals 14 residues. V was trimmed by 1 base and J by 0 bases, leaving 4 bases between them. Here the CDR3 reads CASSQVLAKNIQYF. CDR3 in DNA: TGCGCCAGCAGCCAAGTGCTAGCCAAAAACATTCAGTACTTC.

A few counts support this clonotype. The chain uses TRBV24-1 and TRBJ1-1; D is uncertain. The ends were cut back, 7 bases at V and 3 bases at J, with 11 bases in the middle. CDR3 size: 13 residues. Germline lookup yields CDR1 KGHDR and CDR2 SFDVKD. The CDR3 sequence: CATRPGEDTEAFF. CDR3 DNA: TGTGCCACCAGACCGGGTGAAGACACTGAAGCTTTCTTT.

This clonotype was detected only a few times. The chain uses TRBV5-1 and TRBJ2-7; 12 bases are a match to TRBD1. The V gene's germline CDR1 is SGHRS and CDR2 YFSETQ. J gave up 6 bases and V 7 bases, and 8 bases lay outside the gene matches. The CDR3 sequence is 14 residues long. The CDR3 spells CASRSGTGGSEQYF. DNA for the CDR3: TGCGCCAGCCGATCCGGGACAGGGGGCTCCGAGCAGTACTTC. Full variable domain (outside the CDR3, taken from reference TRBV5-1 and TRBJ2-7): KAGVTQTPRYLIKTRGQQVTLSCSPISGHRSVSWYQQTPGQGLQFLFEYFSETQRNKGNFPGRFSGRQFSNSRSEMNVSTLELGDSALYLCASRSGTGGSEQYFGPGTRLTVT.

V is TRBV7-2 and J is TRBJ1-5; D unresolved. The length of the CDR3 is 13 residues. The V gene lost 5 bases and the J gene lost 9 bases, with 14 bases spanning the gap. Germline CDR1 and CDR2: SGHTA and FQGNSA. Written as DNA, the CDR3 is TGTGCCAGCAGCCTCTCGTTCCAAGGGCCCCAGCATTTT. Encoded protein: CASSLSFQGPQHF.

J is TRBJ2-2 and V is TRBV20-1; 7 nucleotides align to TRBD1. V trimming: 6 bases; J trimming: 0 bases; junction bases outside the gene matches: 7. The germline CDR1 and CDR2 sequences are DFQATT and SNEGSKA (reference sequence). The CDR3 covers 15 residues. This chain's CDR3 is CSASLGTANTGELFF. The CDR3 bases are TGCAGTGCATCCCTGGGGACAGCGAACACCGGGGAGCTGTTTTTT.

In its sample, this clonotype was seen once. The rearrangement links TRBV15 to TRBJ1-2; TRBD1 matches 7 bases. V was clipped by 0 bases and J by 6 bases; unmatched bases: 10. The CDR3 sequence is 16 residues long. Germline lookup yields CDR1 LNHNV and CDR2 YYDKDF (reference sequence). DNA of the CDR3: TGTGCCACCAGCAGAGATACCGCAGGGGGGATGAATGGCTACACCTTC. Translated: CATSRDTAGGMNGYTF. The full variable domain, completed using reference TRBV15 and TRBJ1-2, is DAMVIQNPRYQVTQFGKPVTLSCSQTLNHNVMYWYQQKSSQAPKLLFHYYDKDFNNEADTPDNFQSRRPNTSFCFLDIRSPGLGDTAMYLCATSRDTAGGMNGYTFGSGTRLTVV.